The 18 T cell receptor beta chains presented below share a single source sample, sequenced in a study of shared clonotypes between healthy human individuals. Method: immunoSEQ multiplex PCR; TCRdb's copy keeps in-frame clones and lacks some. There are about 820,000 clones in the sample; 80% to 95% occur only once, and approximately 25% lies in the top ten. Naive CD8 cells were CD45RO-negative, positively selected for CCR7, excluding terminally differentiated effector memory CD45RA+ cells. Sample: naive CD8+ T cells sorted from blood. These TCRs come from a man aged 25-40 years in good health.

The gene calls are TRBV18 and TRBJ2-7; 9 bases match TRBD2. The germline V gene has CDR1 KGHSH and CDR2 LQKENI. V shed 3 bases and J 0 bases; nucleotides not matched to a gene: 9. This CDR3 is 17 amino acids long. CDR3: CASSPSIAGVSSYEQYF. The CDR3 bases are TGTGCCAGCTCACCCTCCATAGCGGGAGTCAGCTCCTACGAGCAGTACTTC.

The chain carries TRBV9 and TRBJ1-1; D call uncertain. The length of the CDR3 is 15 residues. Germline V gene sequence: CDR1 SGDLS, CDR2 YYNGEE. V lost 3 bases and J 0 bases, leaving 12 bases between the germline ends. CDR3 sequence reads: CASSGGSGMNTEAFF. CDR3 bases: TGTGCCAGCAGCGGAGGGAGCGGGATGAACACTGAAGCTTTCTTT.

This clone has just one count. The gene calls are TRBV27 and TRBJ2-7, with TRBD2 matching 11 bases. The CDR3 is made up of 16 amino acids. The V gene end was trimmed by 5 bases and the J gene end by 2 bases; junction bases not matched to a gene: 8. Germline V gene sequence: CDR1 MNHEY, CDR2 SMNVEV (reference sequence). The chain's CDR3 is CASSPRGSGRAYEQYF. The DNA for the CDR3 is TGTGCCAGCAGTCCTCGGGGTAGCGGGAGGGCCTACGAGCAGTACTTC.

The V call is TRBV11-2, the J call TRBJ2-5; 8 bases match TRBD2. From germline, CDR1 is SGHAT and CDR2 FQNNGV. J lost 5 bases, V lost 1 base, and 3 bases had no gene match. This CDR3 has 14 residues. The chain's CDR3 is CASSLVIAGETQYF. Here the CDR3 DNA reads TGTGCCAGCAGCTTAGTGATAGCGGGGGAGACCCAGTACTTC.

Written as DNA, the CDR3 is TGTGCCAGCACCACGATCGACAGGGAGCCCTACGAGCAGTACTTC. This encodes CASTTIDREPYEQYF. V gene TRBV2 combines with J gene TRBJ2-7, with 7 positions matching TRBD1. Germline CDR1 SNHLY, CDR2 FYNNEI. V shed 7 bases, J shed 2 bases, and the junction held 11 bases outside the gene matches. The CDR3 loop spans 15 amino acids.

V gene TRBV9 combines with J gene TRBJ2-3; 7 nucleotides line up with TRBD2. Germline-derived CDR1 and CDR2 are SGDLS and YYNGEE. V gave up 6 bases and J gave up 3 bases; unmatched junction bases: 10. This CDR3 region has 15 residues. The CDR3, as DNA: TGTGCCAGCAACGTTGGGGGGAGGGTAACAGATACGCAGTATTTT. Translation gives CASNVGGRVTDTQYF.

The V gene is TRBV28, the J gene TRBJ2-1; the D is unclear. Germline V gene sequence: CDR1 MDHEN, CDR2 SYDVKM. V was clipped by 4 bases and J by 2 bases, with 12 bases between them. This CDR3 spans 15 amino acids. CDR3 region: CASSWVVSPYNEQFF. The CDR3 DNA is TGTGCCAGCAGTTGGGTAGTAAGCCCCTACAATGAGCAGTTCTTC. The full variable domain, completed using reference TRBV28 and TRBJ2-1, is DVKVTQSSRYLVKRTGEKVFLECVQDMDHENMFWYRQDPGLGLRLIYFSYDVKMKEKGDIPEGYSVSREKKERFSLILESASTNQTSMYLCASSWVVSPYNEQFFGPGTRLTVL.

The chain joins TRBV10-3 to TRBJ2-1; no clear D gene. The germline V gene has CDR1 ENHRY and CDR2 SYGVKD. V was pared by 0 bases and J by 4 bases, with 7 bases between. The CDR3 is made up of 14 amino acids. As DNA, the CDR3 is TGTGCCATCAGTGAGTCAGGCGAATACAATGAGCAGTTCTTC. Amino acids: CAISESGEYNEQFF.

This clone was picked up a small number of times. The rearrangement joins TRBV5-5 to TRBJ1-2; D unresolved. Germline CDR1 and CDR2: SGHKS and YYEKEE (reference sequence). The V gene lost 2 bases and the J gene lost 2 bases, with 10 bases spanning the gap. The CDR3 has 14 residues. The CDR3 loop reads CASSLSAGNYGYTF. Here the CDR3 DNA reads TGTGCCAGCAGCTTATCGGCAGGAAACTATGGCTACACCTTC.

This clone was seen only a few times. Only one base separates this from a far larger clonotype, so it likely reflects a read error. This CDR3 is also generated by other DNA sequences in the sample. The V call is TRBV7-9, the J call TRBJ2-7, with D unresolved. The germline V gene encodes CDR1 SEHNR and CDR2 FQNEAQ (reference sequence). The V end lost 6 bases, the J end lost 2 bases, and 8 bases lay between the germline ends. CDR3 length equals 12 residues. Here the CDR3 reads CASSSNPYEQYF. The DNA of the CDR3 is TGTGCCAGCAGTTCTAACCCCTACGAGCAGTACTTC.

This chain joins TRBV4-2 and TRBJ1-1, with a tentative D call TRBD1 (5 bases). In germline, CDR1 is LGHNA, CDR2 YNFKEQ. This CDR3 is built from 14 residues. Trimming pared 4 bases from V and 1 base from J, leaving 10 bases between. As DNA, the CDR3 is TGTGCCAGCAGCCGGTTAACAGGGAACACTGAAGCTTTCTTT. Translating gives CASSRLTGNTEAFF.

The gene calls are TRBV7-9 and TRBJ1-2, with 8 positions matching TRBD1. V dropped 1 base and J dropped 5; count of bases not matched to a gene: 15. CDR3 size: 18 residues. Germline assignment: CDR1 SEHNR and CDR2 FQNEAQ (reference sequence). CDR3 sequence (DNA): TGTGCCAGCAGCTTAGTAGTCCAGACCGGACAGGGAGATTATGGCTACACCTTC. Translation: CASSLVVQTGQGDYGYTF.

The genes are TRBV7-2 and TRBJ2-5; no firm D call. Germline loops: CDR1 SGHTA, CDR2 FQGNSA. With 5 bases removed from V and 5 bases from J, the gap between germline ends came to 12 bases. The CDR3 totals 13 residues. CDR3 sequence reads: CASSQMEAETQYF. CDR3 coding DNA: TGTGCCAGCAGCCAGATGGAAGCGGAGACCCAGTACTTC. Looking up the rest from reference TRBV7-2 and TRBJ2-5 gives the full variable domain: GAGVSQSPSNKVTEKGKDVELRCDPISGHTALYWYRQSLGQGLEFLIYFQGNSAPDKSGLPSDRFSAERTGGSVSTLTIQRTQQEDSAVYLCASSQMEAETQYFGPGTRLLVL.

The rearrangement joins TRBV5-1 to TRBJ2-1, with D hard to call. V was cut by 0 bases and J by 8 bases, with 12 bases left in between. The V gene's germline CDR1 is SGHRS and CDR2 YFSETQ. This CDR3 region has 14 residues. The CDR3 coding sequence is TGCGCCAGCAGCTTGGTCGTAAAGCAGGATGAGCAGTTCTTC. It is translated as CASSLVVKQDEQFF.

This clone was observed a few times. The rearrangement uses TRBV19 and TRBJ2-7, with 9 bases fitting TRBD2. J was trimmed by 2 bases and V by 4 bases; bases with no gene match: 3. CDR3 size: 14 residues. Germline lookup yields CDR1 LNHDA and CDR2 SQIVND (reference sequence). In nucleotides, the CDR3 is TGTGCCAGTAGTAGACTAGCGGAACCCTACGAGCAGTACTTC. Amino acid sequence: CASSRLAEPYEQYF.

The chain uses TRBV28 and TRBJ2-2; D not resolved. The CDR3 runs 11 residues. Trimming stripped 2 bases from V and 9 bases from J, with 4 bases between. The germline gives CDR1 MDHEN, CDR2 SYDVKM. CDR3 coding DNA: TGTGCCAGCAGTTTAAGTCGGGAGCTGTTTTTT. Translating it yields CASSLSRELFF.

J is TRBJ2-7 and V is TRBV6-6; 8 nucleotides agree with TRBD1. CDR3 length equals 16 residues. CDR1 is MNHNY, CDR2 SVGAGI, per germline (reference sequence). V lost 7 bases, J lost 5 bases, and 16 bases stayed unmatched. The chain's CDR3 is CASIPTSQGAIDEQYF. CDR3 bases: TGTGCCAGCATCCCCACTTCGCAGGGGGCAATCGACGAGCAGTACTTC.

This chain connects TRBV9 to TRBJ2-3; D gene unclear. There are 15 residues in the CDR3. V was shortened by 0 bases and J by 2 bases, with 10 bases between the two germline ends. The germline gives CDR1 SGDLS, CDR2 YYNGEE. This CDR3 reads CASSVDGFDTDTQYF. For the CDR3, the DNA is TGTGCCAGCAGCGTAGACGGGTTTGACACAGATACGCAGTATTTT.